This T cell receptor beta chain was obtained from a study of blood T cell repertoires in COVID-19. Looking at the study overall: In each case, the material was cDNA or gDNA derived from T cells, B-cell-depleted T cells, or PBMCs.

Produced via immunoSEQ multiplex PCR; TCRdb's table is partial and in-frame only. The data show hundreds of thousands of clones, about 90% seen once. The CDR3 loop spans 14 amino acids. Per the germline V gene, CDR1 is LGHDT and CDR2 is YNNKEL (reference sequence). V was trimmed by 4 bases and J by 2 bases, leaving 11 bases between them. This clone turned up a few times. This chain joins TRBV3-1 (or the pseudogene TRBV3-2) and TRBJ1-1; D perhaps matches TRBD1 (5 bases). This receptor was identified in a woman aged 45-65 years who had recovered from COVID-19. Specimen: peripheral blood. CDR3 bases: TGTGCCAGCAGCCGCCTAGACAGAAACACTGAAGCTTTCTTT. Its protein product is CASSRLDRNTEAFF.